This T cell receptor (beta chain) was captured in a study of blood T cell repertoires in COVID-19. For the study at large: Italy, Spain and the United States were the sources of the convalescent and acute COVID-19 samples. The analysed material was cDNA or gDNA that came from T cells, B-cell-depleted T cells, or PBMCs.

Profiling relied on immunoSEQ multiplex PCR, and the TCRdb table lists in-frame clones only, not all of them. The data contain about 200,000 clones, 80% to 95% of them singletons. With 4 bases removed from V and 1 base from J, the gap between germline ends came to 12 bases. This CDR3 is built from 15 residues. Germline assignment: CDR1 LGHNA and CDR2 YNFKEQ. Seattle patients were enrolled during active infection and followed longitudinally. The material sequenced was peripheral blood. The rearrangement joins TRBV4-2 to TRBJ2-3; a weak D match, TRBD2 (6 bases). The receptor's source is a man in his sixties with COVID-19, enrolled during active disease. The DNA of the CDR3 is TGTGCCAGCAGCCCCCCGTCGGGGGGCACAGATACGCAGTATTTT. Protein sequence: CASSPPSGGTDTQYF.